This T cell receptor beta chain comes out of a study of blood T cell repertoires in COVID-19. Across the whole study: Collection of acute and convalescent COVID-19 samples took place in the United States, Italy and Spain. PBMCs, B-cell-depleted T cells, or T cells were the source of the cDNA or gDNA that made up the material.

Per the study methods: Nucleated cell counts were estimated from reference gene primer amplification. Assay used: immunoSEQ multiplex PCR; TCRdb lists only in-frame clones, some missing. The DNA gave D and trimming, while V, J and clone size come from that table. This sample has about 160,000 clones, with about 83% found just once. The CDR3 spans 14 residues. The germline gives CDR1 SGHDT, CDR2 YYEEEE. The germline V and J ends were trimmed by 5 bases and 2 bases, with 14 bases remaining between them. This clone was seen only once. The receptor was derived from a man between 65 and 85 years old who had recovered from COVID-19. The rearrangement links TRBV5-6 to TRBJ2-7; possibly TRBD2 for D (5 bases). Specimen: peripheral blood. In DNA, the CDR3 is TGTGCCAGCAGGATCGAGGGTCCGACCTACGAGCAGTACTTC. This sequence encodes CASRIEGPTYEQYF.